The entry below gives a single T cell receptor beta chain sequence along with its context. Its specificity is not known. The sample originates from a study of post-analysis software for immune sequencing data. Study-wide results and limits: Strong co-clustering by F measure linked samples that shared a preparation batch. Normalized Chao1 diversity was significantly reduced in patients versus controls. Roughly 5 TRBV segments were significantly more frequent in patients than in controls. TRBV5-6, TRBV5-1 and TRBV20-1 were among these segments.

Deletions cut 0 bases from V and 8 bases from J, with 7 bases between. Looked up from germline, CDR1 is MNHEY and CDR2 is SVGAGI. The CDR3 spans 13 residues. Unique molecular identifiers were built into the TCR beta cDNA libraries. In TCRdb, the PCR reads were re-called with MiXCR into one record per CDR3 protein. Of about 820,000 distinct CDR3 sequences listed, roughly 50% were seen once; the top ten hold under 6%. The TCR was taken from a girl under 18 with multiple sclerosis. This chain links TRBV6-5 with TRBJ1-4, with no clear D. Sequencing was done on a sample of blood. The CDR3 bases are TGTGCCAGCAGTTACTCATCCGGCGAAAAACTGTTTTTT. Translation gives CASSYSSGEKLFF.